This T cell receptor beta chain came from a study of T cell repertoires in cytomegalovirus infection (dated by TCRdb to 2018 to 2020). Turning to the overall study: The peptide stimulations were aimed at well-studied HLA-B-restricted epitopes as well as recently identified HLA-C-restricted CMV epitopes, whose presentation resists viral immunomodulation. Because public TCR beta signatures pointed to carriage of CMV infection together with the matching HLA type, the HLA type of each donor mattered for the analysis. Beyond this particular receptor, the publication reports: In the ex vivo response, HLA-C-restricted CMV-specific TCR beta clonotypes were dominant, and in two of eight donors the single most frequent clonotype came from this HLA-C-restricted group. In both this cohort and an independent roughly 330-donor cohort, the cumulative frequency of public TCR beta family members distinguished carriers of CMV infection plus the relevant HLA type.

A remark on this clonotype: Its recognized antigen is unknown. No base qualities exist here, and no much larger clone lies one base off it.

V and J lose 1 base and 5 bases, and a span of 30 bases separates them. The CDR3 holds 19 amino acids from the cysteine to the phenylalanine. Left in the record is the CDR3 DNA by itself, 57 bases read in frame from the first base. The germline V gene (reference sequence) supplies CDR1 DFQATT and CDR2 SNEGSKA. For sequencing, an Illumina HiSeq 1500 was employed. TCRdb reanalyzed the raw reads on its own, using fastp at Q25 for trimming and MiXCR for clone calling, and kept in-frame beta chains. Rows with a matching CDR3 protein are joined into one entry that keeps the most common DNA and genes. Within this sample are 640,000 or so distinct CDR3 sequences, with 30% to 40% of them counted one time only. Of the sample, 15% to 20% is held by the ten largest clones. The treatment or condition label here, explained by the study, means: in vitro stimulation with specific CMV peptide epitopes to enrich CMV-specific T cells.

In this chain, TRBV20-1 is recombined with TRBJ2-7; 8 matching bases give a weak D call of TRBD2. Sequenced material: cultured PBMCs, taken from culture after CMV antigen stimulation. This TCR came from a human donor in good health (CMV status not recorded). Some clones in this sample may be carry-over from other donors' samples. The nucleotide sequence is TGCAGTGCTAGAGGGGGAGTCGCAGGGGGATGGCGGGAGGTTAACGAGCAGTACTTC. The translation is CSARGGVAGGWREVNEQYF.